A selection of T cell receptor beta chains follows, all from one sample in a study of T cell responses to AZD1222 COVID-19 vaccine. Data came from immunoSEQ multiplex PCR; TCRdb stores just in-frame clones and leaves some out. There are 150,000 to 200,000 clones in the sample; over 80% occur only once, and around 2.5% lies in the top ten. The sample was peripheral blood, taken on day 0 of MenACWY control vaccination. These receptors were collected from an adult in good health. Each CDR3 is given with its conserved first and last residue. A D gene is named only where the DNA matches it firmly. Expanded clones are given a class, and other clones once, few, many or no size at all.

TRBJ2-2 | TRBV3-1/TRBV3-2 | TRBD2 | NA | CASSPGLAGGTGELFF | TGTGCCAGCAGCCCGGGGCTAGCGGGGGGTACCGGGGAGCTGTTTTTT
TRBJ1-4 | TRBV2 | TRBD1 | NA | CASSRQGTTNEKLFF | TGTGCCAGTAGCCGACAGGGCACAACTAATGAAAAACTGTTTTTT
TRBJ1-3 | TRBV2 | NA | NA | CASGRGRSSGNTIYF | TGTGCCAGCGGAAGGGGCAGGAGCTCTGGAAACACCATATATTTT
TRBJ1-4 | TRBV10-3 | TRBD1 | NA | CAISESKGQLNEKLFF | TGTGCCATCAGTGAGTCCAAGGGACAGCTTAATGAAAAACTGTTTTTT
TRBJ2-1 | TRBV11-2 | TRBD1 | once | CASRQIRGLGNEQFF | TGTGCCAGCAGACAAATCAGGGGGCTAGGCAATGAGCAGTTCTTC
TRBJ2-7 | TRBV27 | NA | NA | CASSPLDRNSYEQYF | TGTGCCAGCAGTCCCCTGGACAGAAATTCCTACGAGCAGTACTTC
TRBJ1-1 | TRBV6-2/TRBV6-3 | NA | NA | CASSYQRELSTEAFF | TGTGCCAGCAGTTACCAACGGGAGTTAAGCACTGAAGCTTTCTTT
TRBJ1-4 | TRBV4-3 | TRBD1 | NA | CASSQEPPGTVATNEKLFF | TGCGCCAGCAGCCAAGAACCCCCCGGGACAGTTGCAACTAATGAAAAACTGTTTTTT
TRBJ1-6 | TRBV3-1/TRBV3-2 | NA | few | CASSPRGDGNSPLHF | TGTGCCAGCAGCCCACGGGGGGACGGCAATTCACCCCTCCACTTT
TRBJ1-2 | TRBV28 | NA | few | CASSSLGYYGYTF | TGTGCCAGCAGTTCGTTGGGCTACTATGGCTACACCTTC
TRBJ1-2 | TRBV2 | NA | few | CASTRRGNYGYTF | TGTGCCAGCACCCGTAGGGGGAACTATGGCTACACCTTC
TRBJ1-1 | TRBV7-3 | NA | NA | CASSLTLNTEAFF | TGTGCCAGCAGCTTAACGTTGAACACTGAAGCTTTCTTT
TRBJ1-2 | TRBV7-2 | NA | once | CASSQPGYGYTF | TGTGCCAGCAGCCAGCCGGGGTATGGCTACACCTTC
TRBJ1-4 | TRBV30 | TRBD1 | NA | CAWNPGQGAEKLFF | TGTGCCTGGAACCCCGGTCAGGGGGCGGAAAAACTGTTTTTT
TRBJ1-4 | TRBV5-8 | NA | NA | CASSLGWDRLNEKLFF | TGTGCCAGCAGCTTGGGTTGGGACCGACTAAATGAAAAACTGTTTTTT
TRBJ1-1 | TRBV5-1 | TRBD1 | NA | CASSLGLDREAFF | TGCGCCAGCAGCTTGGGCCTCGACAGGGAGGCTTTCTTT
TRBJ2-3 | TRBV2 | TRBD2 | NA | CASSDSGRVTDTQYF | TGTGCCAGCAGTGACAGCGGGAGGGTCACAGATACGCAGTATTTT
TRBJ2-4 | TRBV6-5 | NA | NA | CASSSPDLAKNIQYF | TGTGCCAGCAGTTCCCCTGATTTAGCCAAAAACATTCAGTACTTC
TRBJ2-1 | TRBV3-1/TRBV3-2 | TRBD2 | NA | CASSQDRGSGVSYNEQFF | TGTGCCAGCAGCCAAGATCGGGGTAGCGGGGTCTCCTACAATGAGCAGTTCTTC
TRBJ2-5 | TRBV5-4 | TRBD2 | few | CASSLPGAGGSETQYF | TGTGCCAGCAGCTTGCCTGGGGCGGGAGGGTCTGAGACCCAGTACTTC
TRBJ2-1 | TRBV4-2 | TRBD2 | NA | CASSQEDWGGVNEQFF | TGTGCCAGCAGCCAAGAGGACTGGGGAGGGGTCAATGAGCAGTTCTTC
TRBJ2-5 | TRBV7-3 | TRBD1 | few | CASSRGQGRDQETQYF | TGTGCCAGCAGCCGCGGACAGGGGAGGGACCAAGAGACCCAGTACTTC
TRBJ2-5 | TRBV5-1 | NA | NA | CASSRLKAETQYF | TGCGCCAGCAGCAGACTTAAAGCGGAGACCCAGTACTTC